The clone carrying this TCR beta chain is deemed medium-sized. The time point: sample taken at primary tumor resection. The input material, whole RNA from tumor, nontumor lung or frozen PBMC, was sequenced unsorted. Patients with untreated early-stage non-small cell lung cancer, numbering roughly 69, were the donors. Germline assignment: CDR1 LNHDA and CDR2 SQIVND (reference sequence). V gave up 6 bases and J gave up 4 bases, with 13 bases separating them. This CDR3 spans 14 amino acids. The data belong to a study of spatial heterogeneity in lung cancer. The overall study: Consistently, beta-chain sequences turned up in larger numbers than alpha-chain sequences did. Mean representation of each unique TCR and UMI combination in the raw reads exceeded 9.5 occurrences.

Each molecule of TCR cDNA was tagged with one unique molecular identifier. Each CDR3 protein is one row after TCRdb ran MiXCR on the 5' RACE reads. The sample has a few thousand distinct CDR3 sequences, 15% to 20% seen once; the top ten hold around 43%. The chain recombines TRBV19 with TRBJ2-1, with no clear D. The clonotype originates from a male donor with early-stage non-small cell lung cancer. The source was PBMCs, collected at surgery. CDR3 sequence (DNA): TGTGCCAGTAGCGAGTGGCAGATATACAATGAGCAGTTCTTC. Protein: CASSEWQIYNEQFF.